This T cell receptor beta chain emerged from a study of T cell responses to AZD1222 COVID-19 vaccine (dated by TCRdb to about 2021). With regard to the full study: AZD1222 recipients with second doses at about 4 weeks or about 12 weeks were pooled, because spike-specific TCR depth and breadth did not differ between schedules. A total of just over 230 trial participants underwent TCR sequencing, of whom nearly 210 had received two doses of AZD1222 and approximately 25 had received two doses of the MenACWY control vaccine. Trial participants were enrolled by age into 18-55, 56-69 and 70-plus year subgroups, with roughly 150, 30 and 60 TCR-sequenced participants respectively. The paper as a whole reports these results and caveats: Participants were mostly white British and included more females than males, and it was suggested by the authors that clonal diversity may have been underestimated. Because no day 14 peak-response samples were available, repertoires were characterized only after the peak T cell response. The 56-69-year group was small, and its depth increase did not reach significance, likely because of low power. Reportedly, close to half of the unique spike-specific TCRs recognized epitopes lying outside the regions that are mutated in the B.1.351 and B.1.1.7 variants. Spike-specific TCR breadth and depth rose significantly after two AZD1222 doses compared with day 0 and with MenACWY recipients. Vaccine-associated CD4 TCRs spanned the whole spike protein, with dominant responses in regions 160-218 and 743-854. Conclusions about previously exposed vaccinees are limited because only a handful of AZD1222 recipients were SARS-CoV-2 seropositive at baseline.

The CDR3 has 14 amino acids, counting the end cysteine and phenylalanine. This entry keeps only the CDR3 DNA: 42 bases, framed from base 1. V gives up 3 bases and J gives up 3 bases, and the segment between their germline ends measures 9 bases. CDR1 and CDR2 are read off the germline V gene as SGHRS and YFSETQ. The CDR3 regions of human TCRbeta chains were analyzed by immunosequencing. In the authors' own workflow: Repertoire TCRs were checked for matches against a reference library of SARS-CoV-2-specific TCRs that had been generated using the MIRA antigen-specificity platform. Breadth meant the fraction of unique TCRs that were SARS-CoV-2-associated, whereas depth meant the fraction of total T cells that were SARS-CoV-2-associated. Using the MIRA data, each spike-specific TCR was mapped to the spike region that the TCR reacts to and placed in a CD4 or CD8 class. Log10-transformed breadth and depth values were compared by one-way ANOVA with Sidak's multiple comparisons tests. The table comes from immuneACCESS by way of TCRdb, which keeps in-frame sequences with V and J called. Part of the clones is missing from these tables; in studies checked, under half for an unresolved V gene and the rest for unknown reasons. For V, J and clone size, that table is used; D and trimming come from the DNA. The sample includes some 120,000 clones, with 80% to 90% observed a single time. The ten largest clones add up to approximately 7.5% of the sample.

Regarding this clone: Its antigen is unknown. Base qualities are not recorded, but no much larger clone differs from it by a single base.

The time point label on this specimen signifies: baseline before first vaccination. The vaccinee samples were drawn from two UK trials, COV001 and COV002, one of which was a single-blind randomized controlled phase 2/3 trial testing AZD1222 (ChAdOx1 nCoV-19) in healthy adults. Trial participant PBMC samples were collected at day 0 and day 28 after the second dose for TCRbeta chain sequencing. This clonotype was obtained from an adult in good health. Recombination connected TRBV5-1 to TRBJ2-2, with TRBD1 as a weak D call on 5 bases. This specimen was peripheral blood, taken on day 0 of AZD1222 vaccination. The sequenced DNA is TGCGCCAGCAGCTGGGCAGGGTACACCGGGGAGCTGTTTTTT. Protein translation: CASSWAGYTGELFF.